What follows are 27 T cell receptor beta chains derived from one specimen sequenced in a study of early T cells in non-severe SARS-CoV-2 infection listed by TCRdb under 2021. Library prep was done by 5' RACE. Sequenced using a NextSeq 500. TCRdb reworked the public reads: Q25 trimming with fastp, MiXCR clone assembly, productive beta chains retained. Records with the same CDR3 protein are collapsed into one entry carrying the most frequent genes and DNA. For this sample there are about 60,000 distinct CDR3 sequences; roughly 9.7% appear just once. The ten top clones hold over 8.5% of the sample. The specimen was whole blood. The origin of the receptors is an adult who was a healthcare worker with PCR-confirmed SARS-CoV-2 infection or an uninfected control (not recorded which).

There are many counts of this clonotype. For the CDR3, the DNA is TGTGCCAGTAGTCTCCGAGGGTTGGCGCCCTACGAGCAGTACTTC. Its translation is CASSLRGLAPYEQYF. The chain is built from TRBV19 and TRBJ2-7; maybe TRBD2 (5 bases). Germline V gene lookup returns CDR1 LNHDA and CDR2 SQIVND (reference sequence). The V gene lost 5 bases and the J gene lost 2 bases, with 16 bases spanning the gap. The CDR3 runs 15 residues. The variable domain in full, with the rest retrieved from reference TRBV19 and TRBJ2-7, is DGGITQSPKYLFRKEGQNVTLSCEQNLNHDAMYWYRQDPGQGLRLIYYSQIVNDFQKGDIAEGYSVSREKKESFPLTVTSAQKNPTAFYLCASSLRGLAPYEQYFGPGTRLTVT.

The chain is built from TRBV29-1 and TRBJ2-7; D is unclear. CDR3 length equals 13 residues. Trimming cost V 2 bases and J 5 bases, with 13 bases left between them. The germline CDR1 and CDR2 sequences are SQVTM and ANQGSEA. CDR3 loop: CSVEYHGLHEQYF. The CDR3 region has the DNA TGCAGCGTTGAATATCACGGCCTCCACGAGCAGTACTTC.

This clonotype was counted at least ten times. The chain carries TRBV15 and TRBJ2-3; D might be TRBD1 or TRBD2, each matching 5 bases. The CDR3 is 13 amino acids. Trimming cost V 3 bases and J 6 bases, with 10 bases left between them. From germline, CDR1 is LNHNV and CDR2 YYDKDF (reference sequence). The CDR3 loop reads CATSRGVGDTQYF. The CDR3 DNA reads as TGTGCCACCAGCAGGGGGGTTGGGGATACGCAGTATTTT.

This clonotype has a count of ten or more. The genes are TRBV25-1 and TRBJ2-2; possible D gene TRBD1, 5 bases. The V end lost 4 bases, the J end lost 3 bases, and 15 bases lay between the germline ends. The length of the CDR3 is 16 residues. CDR1 is MGHDK and CDR2 is SYGVNS in the germline V gene. CDR3 DNA: TGTGCCAGCAGTGTAGGGTGGGGCACGGACACCGGGGAGCTGTTTTTT. Translation gives CASSVGWGTDTGELFF.

This chain links TRBV20-1 with TRBJ1-1, with TRBD1 as a possible D gene (5 bases). The CDR3 extends over 14 amino acids. The germline V gene encodes CDR1 DFQATT and CDR2 SNEGSKA (reference sequence). The V end was cut by 0 bases, the J end by 3 bases, with 11 bases between. The CDR3 loop reads CSARDGALDTEAFF. The CDR3 DNA reads TGCAGTGCTAGAGATGGGGCTTTGGACACTGAAGCTTTCTTT.

This chain uses TRBV29-1 with TRBJ1-1; D is unclear. V dropped 4 bases and J dropped 1 base, with 7 bases sitting between them. Germline V gene lookup returns CDR1 SQVTM and CDR2 ANQGSEA. This CDR3 is built from 12 residues. Here the CDR3 reads CSVVIPNTEAFF. DNA of the CDR3: TGCAGCGTTGTTATTCCGAACACTGAAGCTTTCTTT. Combining the CDR3 with reference TRBV29-1 and TRBJ1-1 gives the whole variable domain SAVISQKPSRDICQRGTSLTIQCQVDSQVTMMFWYRQQPGQSLTLIATANQGSEATYESGFVIDKFPISRPNLTFSTLTVSNMSPEDSSIYLCSVVIPNTEAFFGQGTRLTVV.

There are many counts of this clonotype. The chain carries TRBV18 and TRBJ1-2; a weak D match, TRBD1 (5 bases). The CDR3 is made up of 13 amino acids. Germline CDR1 is KGHSH and CDR2 is LQKENI. The V end was cut by 5 bases, the J end by 8 bases, with 15 bases between. The chain's CDR3 is CASSSQDGPGYTF. The CDR3 bases are TGTGCCAGCTCATCACAGGACGGCCCAGGCTACACCTTC.

The V gene is TRBV18, the J gene TRBJ2-5; the match to TRBD1 covers 7 bases. The ends lost 3 bases at V and 3 bases at J; junction bases unmatched: 1. The CDR3 has 13 residues. Germline CDR1 KGHSH, CDR2 LQKENI. CDR3 DNA sequence: TGTGCCAGCTCACCCGGACAGGAAGAGACCCAGTACTTC. This sequence encodes CASSPGQEETQYF.

V and J are TRBV7-8 and TRBJ1-1; no definite D call. Looked up from germline, CDR1 is SGHVS and CDR2 is FQNEAQ. This CDR3 spans 15 amino acids. Trimming pared 4 bases from V and 2 bases from J, leaving 14 bases between. The CDR3 nucleotides are TGTGCCAGCAGCTCTAGGGATGAATTCAACACTGAAGCTTTCTTT. Its translation: CASSSRDEFNTEAFF.

This clonotype was recorded at least ten times. This chain joins TRBV7-2 and TRBJ2-1, with a weak D call TRBD1 (5 bases). This CDR3 comprises 15 residues. CDR1 and CDR2 (germline): SGHTA, FQGNSA. V was cut by 0 bases and J by 6 bases, with 12 bases left in between. CDR3 sequence (DNA): TGTGCCAGCAGCTTAGCAGGACAATCAGCCAATGAGCAGTTCTTC. Amino acids: CASSLAGQSANEQFF.

This clonotype has at least ten counts. The chain recombines TRBV7-9 with TRBJ2-3, with D perhaps matching TRBD2 (5 bases). The length of the CDR3 is 15 residues. Germline V gene data show CDR1 as SEHNR and CDR2 as FQNEAQ (reference sequence). With 7 bases removed from V and 0 bases from J, the gap between germline ends came to 14 bases. CDR3 loop: CASTQRRISTDTQYF. The CDR3, as DNA: TGTGCCAGCACCCAGCGGCGGATTAGCACAGATACGCAGTATTTT.

This clonotype has a count of ten or more. Written as DNA, the CDR3 is TGTGCCAGCAGCTTGGCGCAGGGGGCAGGCGAGCAGTACTTC. As protein: CASSLAQGAGEQYF. The chain has TRBV5-4 and TRBJ2-7; 8 positions agree with TRBD1. CDR3 length: 14 amino acids. Per germline, CDR1 SGHNT and CDR2 YYREEE (reference sequence). J was trimmed by 6 bases and V by 0 bases; bases with no gene match: 5. Full variable domain (remainder filled in from reference TRBV5-4 and TRBJ2-7): ETGVTQSPTHLIKTRGQQVTLRCSSQSGHNTVSWYQQALGQGPQFIFQYYREEENGRGNFPPRFSGLQFPNYSSELNVNALELDDSALYLCASSLAQGAGEQYFGPGTRLTVT.

This clonotype appeared many times. This rearrangement joins TRBV20-1 to TRBJ2-3; D not certain. The V and J ends lost 5 bases and 4 bases respectively, with 13 bases between them. From germline, CDR1 is DFQATT and CDR2 SNEGSKA (reference sequence). This CDR3 is built from 13 residues. CDR3 DNA: TGCAGTGCTGAGAAGGTTAGGTCAGATACGCAGTATTTT. It encodes CSAEKVRSDTQYF.

This clonotype came up a few times. This chain's CDR3 is CASSFKKLNTEAFF. DNA for the CDR3: TGTGCCAGCAGTTTTAAGAAATTGAACACTGAAGCTTTCTTT. The chain links TRBV6-2 or TRBV6-3 to TRBJ1-1; D is unresolved. This CDR3 is built from 14 residues. CDR1 is MNHEY, CDR2 SVGEGT, per germline. V was trimmed by 4 bases and J by 0 bases, leaving 9 bases between them.

This sequence joins TRBV7-9 and TRBJ1-2; perhaps TRBD1 as D (5 bases). V shed 2 bases and J shed 3 bases, with 16 bases lying between them. The germline CDR1 and CDR2 sequences are SEHNR and FQNEAQ (reference sequence). The CDR3 totals 16 residues. This chain's CDR3 is CASSLSAIQGDYGYTF. In nucleotides, the CDR3 is TGTGCCAGCAGCTTAAGCGCAATCCAGGGTGACTATGGCTACACCTTC.

Ten or more counts support this clonotype. The chain employs TRBV7-9 and TRBJ2-7, with a tentative D call TRBD2 (6 bases). Looked up from germline, CDR1 is SEHNR and CDR2 is FQNEAQ (reference sequence). The CDR3 consists of 14 residues. Trimming stripped 1 base from V and 5 bases from J, with 12 bases between. CDR3 in DNA: TGTGCCAGCAGCTTAGGAGGAGGGGAGGACGAGCAGTACTTC. Amino acid sequence: CASSLGGGEDEQYF.

The J gene is TRBJ2-2, the V gene TRBV27; no reliable D call. The V gene's germline CDR1 is MNHEY and CDR2 SMNVEV (reference sequence). There are 13 residues in the CDR3. V gave up 4 bases and J gave up 6 bases, with 9 bases separating them. CDR3 sequence: CASSSGLSGELFF. The CDR3 DNA reads TGTGCCAGCAGTTCGGGTTTATCCGGGGAGCTGTTTTTT.

This clonotype was picked up many times. This chain uses TRBV5-5 with TRBJ1-1; TRBD1 matches at 7 bases. V was pared by 4 bases and J by 0 bases, with 3 bases of the junction left unmatched. CDR3 size: 14 residues. Germline loops: CDR1 SGHKS, CDR2 YYEKEE (reference sequence). CDR3 coding DNA: TGTGCCAGCAGCGCGGGACAGATGAACACTGAAGCTTTCTTT. This encodes CASSAGQMNTEAFF.

This clonotype was counted only a few times. CDR3 amino acids: CASSLVPVGRQYF. CDR3 bases: TGTGCCAGCAGCCTAGTCCCAGTCGGTAGGCAGTATTTT. The chain links TRBV7-2 to TRBJ2-3; D not resolved. In germline, CDR1 is SGHTA, CDR2 FQGNSA. V dropped 5 bases and J dropped 11 bases, with 17 bases sitting between them. The CDR3 consists of 13 residues.

This clonotype was recorded many times. This chain links TRBV10-3 with TRBJ1-2; D gene uncertain. V was shortened by 3 bases and J by 0 bases, with 5 bases between the two germline ends. Germline-derived CDR1 and CDR2 are ENHRY and SYGVKD. This CDR3 comprises 13 residues. CDR3 region: CAISEVSNYGYTF. The DNA for the CDR3 is TGTGCCATCAGTGAAGTATCTAACTATGGCTACACCTTC.

Many counts were recorded for this clonotype. The V call is TRBV7-9, the J call TRBJ1-1; maybe TRBD1 (5 bases). The germline gives CDR1 SEHNR, CDR2 FQNEAQ (reference sequence). Trimming removed 5 bases at V and 12 bases at J, with 19 bases between. There are 13 residues in the CDR3. Here the CDR3 DNA reads TGTGCCAGCAGCCTGGGGTCAGGGTACGTGACTTTCTTT. Its translation: CASSLGSGYVTFF.

This clonotype has just one count. This chain uses TRBV29-1 with TRBJ2-3; 8 bases match TRBD1. V was pared by 6 bases and J by 1 base, with 6 bases of the junction left unmatched. Germline CDR1 is SQVTM and CDR2 is ANQGSEA. This CDR3 has 14 amino acids. The CDR3 loop is CSVDATGGTDTQYF. CDR3 coding DNA: TGCAGCGTCGACGCGACAGGGGGCACAGATACGCAGTATTTT.

This clonotype was seen many times. The gene calls are TRBV6-2 or TRBV6-3 and TRBJ2-1; 10 nucleotides line up with TRBD2. V shed 6 bases, J shed 4 bases, and the junction held 12 bases outside the gene matches. CDR3 length: 17 amino acids. Germline CDR1 MNHEY, CDR2 SVGEGT. CDR3 DNA: TGTGCCAGCAGCTTTCTCGTCACTAGCGGGGATTACAATGAGCAGTTCTTC. As protein: CASSFLVTSGDYNEQFF.

Ten or more counts support this clonotype. V usage is TRBV29-1 and J usage is TRBJ2-3; 7 positions match TRBD1. From germline, CDR1 is SQVTM and CDR2 ANQGSEA. Losses at the gene ends were 5 bases for V and 7 bases for J; bases not matched to a gene: 15. The CDR3 covers 15 residues. In DNA form, the CDR3 reads TGCAGCGTTCCCGAGGCGCAGGGGGTCGTAAATACGCAGTATTTT. Encoded protein: CSVPEAQGVVNTQYF.

Worth noting for this clonotype: A much larger clone lies a single base off, so this may be a read error. The V call is TRBV11-1, the J call TRBJ2-7; weak D call: TRBD1 (5 bases). V lost 5 bases to trimming and J lost 5 bases, with 22 bases between them. The germline gives CDR1 SGHAT, CDR2 FQDESV (reference sequence). The CDR3 runs to 16 residues. DNA of the CDR3: TGTGCCAGCAGCATCTTGATTGGAAAGGGGCCCCACGAGCAGTACTTC. Amino acid sequence: CASSILIGKGPHEQYF.

The V call is TRBV12-3 or TRBV12-4, the J call TRBJ2-3; no definite D call. The CDR3 loop spans 12 amino acids. Trimming stripped 6 bases from V and 4 bases from J, with 8 bases between. DNA for the CDR3: TGTGCCAGCAGGACTCACCCAGATACGCAGTATTTT. This gives the protein CASRTHPDTQYF.

This clonotype was seen repeatedly, ten times or more. The J gene is TRBJ2-1, the V gene TRBV18; the match to TRBD2 covers 9 bases. The trim removed 1 base at V and 6 bases at J, leaving 7 bases unmatched. The CDR3 runs to 16 residues. Germline CDR1 and CDR2: KGHSH and LQKENI. The CDR3 protein is CASSPLDLAGANEQFF. For the CDR3, the DNA is TGTGCCAGCTCACCACTAGACTTAGCGGGAGCCAATGAGCAGTTCTTC.